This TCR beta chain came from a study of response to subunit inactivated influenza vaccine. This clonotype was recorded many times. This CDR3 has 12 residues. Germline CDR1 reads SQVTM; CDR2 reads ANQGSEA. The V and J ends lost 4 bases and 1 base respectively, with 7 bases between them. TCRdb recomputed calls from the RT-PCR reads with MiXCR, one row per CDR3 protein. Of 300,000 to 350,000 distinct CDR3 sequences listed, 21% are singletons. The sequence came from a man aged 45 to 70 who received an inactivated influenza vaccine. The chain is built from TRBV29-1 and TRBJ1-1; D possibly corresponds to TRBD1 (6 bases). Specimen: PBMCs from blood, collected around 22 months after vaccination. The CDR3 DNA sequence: TGCAGCGTTGTCAGGGGGAACACTGAAGCTTTCTTT. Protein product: CSVVRGNTEAFF.